A single sample gave rise to the 7 T cell receptor beta chains below, sequenced in a study of shared clonotypes between healthy human individuals. The naive CD8 population came from CD45RO-negative cells selected for CCR7, without terminally differentiated effector memory CD45RA+ cells. TCRdb's table, derived via immunoSEQ multiplex PCR, lists solely in-frame clones and lacks some. The sample has about 2 million clones; just under 95% are singletons. Sequenced material: naive CD8+ T cells sorted from blood. The receptors here all came from a man between 18 and 35 years old in good health.

The V call is TRBV14, the J call TRBJ2-7; D is unresolved. Germline values: CDR1 SGHDN, CDR2 FVKESK. V was cut by 3 bases and J by 4 bases, with 19 bases left in between. This CDR3 comprises 16 residues. The CDR3 spells CASSHSAESVWYEQYF. The DNA for the CDR3 is TGTGCCAGCAGCCACTCCGCTGAGAGCGTTTGGTACGAGCAGTACTTC.

The genes are TRBV6-5 and TRBJ2-1, with D hard to call. V lost 2 bases to trimming and J lost 10 bases, with 15 bases between them. Germline loops: CDR1 MNHEY, CDR2 SVGAGI. There are 14 residues in the CDR3. CDR3 sequence (DNA): TGTGCCAGCAGTTACCGTCTCGGTCTCTTAGAGCAGTTCTTC. It yields the protein CASSYRLGLLEQFF.

V and J are TRBV4-3 and TRBJ2-1, with D tentatively TRBD2 (6 bases). Germline CDR1 LGHNA, CDR2 YSLEER. Deletions cut 4 bases from V and 3 bases from J, with 10 bases between. The CDR3 loop spans 14 amino acids. Here the CDR3 reads CASSLGLNYNEQFF. CDR3 nucleotides: TGCGCCAGCAGCCTGGGACTTAACTACAATGAGCAGTTCTTC.

The V and J genes are TRBV4-1 and TRBJ1-2, with TRBD1 matching 7 bases. The ends lost 4 bases at V and 4 bases at J; junction bases unmatched: 9. The CDR3 contains 15 residues. CDR1 MGHRA and CDR2 YSYEKL come from the germline V gene. The CDR3 protein is CASSPTGEGVYGYTF. Written as DNA, the CDR3 is TGCGCCAGCAGCCCCACAGGGGAGGGGGTCTATGGCTACACCTTC.

The J gene is TRBJ2-3, the V gene TRBV15; D not certain. The V end lost 1 base, the J end lost 3 bases, and 2 bases lay between the germline ends. Germline V gene sequence: CDR1 LNHNV, CDR2 YYDKDF (reference sequence). This CDR3 contains 12 residues. The CDR3 spells CATSRATDTQYF. CDR3 nucleotide sequence: TGTGCCACCAGCAGAGCGACAGATACGCAGTATTTT.

The rearrangement uses TRBV5-1 and TRBJ2-3; TRBD1 matches at 7 bases. Germline lookup yields CDR1 SGHRS and CDR2 YFSETQ. Trimming removed 3 bases from V and 0 bases from J; junction bases left unmatched: 4. The CDR3 runs 15 residues. This CDR3 reads CASSSRDSSTDTQYF. As DNA, the CDR3 is TGCGCCAGCAGCTCCCGGGACAGTAGCACAGATACGCAGTATTTT.

The rearrangement joins TRBV19 to TRBJ1-2; TRBD1 agrees at 9 bases. Per the germline V gene, CDR1 is LNHDA and CDR2 is SQIVND (reference sequence). The ends lost 3 bases at V and 4 bases at J; junction bases unmatched: 9. This CDR3 has 16 residues. The CDR3 loop reads CASSINTGGGFYGYTF. Written as DNA, the CDR3 is TGTGCCAGTAGTATCAATACAGGGGGCGGATTCTATGGCTACACCTTC.